The TCR beta chain described here comes from a study of blood T cell repertoires in COVID-19. Study-wide background: PBMCs, B-cell-depleted T cells, or T cells were the source of the cDNA or gDNA that made up the material.

Researchers sorted participants into cohorts using their self-reported clinical history. The repertoire was sequenced with immunoSEQ multiplex PCR; TCRdb's copy has only in-frame clones and lacks some. The table includes 150,000 or so clones, about 86% detected once. This CDR3 is built from 15 residues. Unmatched junction bases numbered 4, after V lost 4 bases and J lost 1 base. CDR1 and CDR2 from the germline V gene are ENHRY and SYGVKD. The rearrangement joins TRBV10-3 to TRBJ2-1, with TRBD2 matching 7 bases. This receptor was obtained from a woman aged 45-65 years in a cohort exposed to, infected with or recovered from COVID-19 (not recorded which). The specimen was PBMCs or T cells enriched from blood (not recorded which). CDR3 sequence reads: CAISVVAGSYNEQFF. Written as DNA, the CDR3 is TGTGCCATCAGTGTAGTAGCGGGTTCCTACAATGAGCAGTTCTTC.